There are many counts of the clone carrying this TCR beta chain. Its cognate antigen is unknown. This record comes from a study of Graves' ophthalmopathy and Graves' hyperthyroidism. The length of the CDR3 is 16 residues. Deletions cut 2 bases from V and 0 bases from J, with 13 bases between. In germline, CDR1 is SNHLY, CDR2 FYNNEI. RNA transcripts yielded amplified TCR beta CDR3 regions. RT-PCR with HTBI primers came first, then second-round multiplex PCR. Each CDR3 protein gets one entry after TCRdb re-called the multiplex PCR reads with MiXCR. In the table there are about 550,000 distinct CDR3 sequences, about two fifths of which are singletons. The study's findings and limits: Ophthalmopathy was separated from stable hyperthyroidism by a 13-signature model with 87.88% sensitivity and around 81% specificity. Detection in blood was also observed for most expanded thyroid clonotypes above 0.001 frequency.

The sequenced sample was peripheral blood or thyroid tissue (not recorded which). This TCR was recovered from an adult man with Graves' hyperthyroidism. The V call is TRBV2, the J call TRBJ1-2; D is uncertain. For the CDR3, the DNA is TGTGCCAGCAGTGAATCTCTGGGTAGGGCTAACTATGGCTACACCTTC. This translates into CASSESLGRANYGYTF.